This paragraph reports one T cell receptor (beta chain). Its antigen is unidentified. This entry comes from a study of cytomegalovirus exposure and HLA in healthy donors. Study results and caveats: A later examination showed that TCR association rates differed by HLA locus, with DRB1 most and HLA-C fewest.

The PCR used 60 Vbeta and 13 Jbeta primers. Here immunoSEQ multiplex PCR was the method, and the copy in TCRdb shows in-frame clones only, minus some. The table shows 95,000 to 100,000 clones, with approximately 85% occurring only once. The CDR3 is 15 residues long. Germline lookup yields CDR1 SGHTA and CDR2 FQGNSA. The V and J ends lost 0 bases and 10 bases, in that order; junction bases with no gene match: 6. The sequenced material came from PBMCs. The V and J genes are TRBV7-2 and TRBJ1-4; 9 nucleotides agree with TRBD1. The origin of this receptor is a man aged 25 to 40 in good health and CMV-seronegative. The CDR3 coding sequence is TGTGCCAGCAGCTTAGCCGGGACAGGGTCGCGAAAACTGTTTTTT. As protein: CASSLAGTGSRKLFF.